Included here is one T cell receptor beta chain sequence, with context. Its antigen specificity is not known. It has no much larger one-base neighbor in the sample; base qualities were not kept. Library preparation was by the immunoSEQ multiplex PCR assay. Rearranged TCR beta chain sequences were amplified with the hsTCRB Kit following the manufacturer's protocol. An Illumina MiSeq was used to sequence the TCRB libraries. Under the source paper's analysis protocol: The proprietary platform of the kit vendor was used for demultiplexing, trimming and gene mapping. TCRdb retrieved this table from immuneACCESS and kept in-frame rearrangements only. Not all clones are present; in checked studies, unresolved V genes account for under half, and no reason is known for the remainder. Clonal size and the V and J genes are those of that table, whereas D and trimming came from the DNA. The sample yields tens of thousands of clones; around 82% were counted once. In total, the top ten clones hold 7.4% of the sample.

The sample belongs to a study of a mutant IDH1 vaccine in newly diagnosed glioma (dated by TCRdb to the early 2020s). For context, the study as a whole: Of the roughly 33 treated patients, approximately 62% were male and approximately 38% were female, and a mean age of roughly 41 years was recorded. Prior to enrollment, standard therapy consisting of radiotherapy alone, temozolomide alone, or radiochemotherapy with temozolomide had been administered to patients, with the combination being received by most patients. Peripheral blood was drawn at six visits: V03 (baseline), V05, V07, V10, V12 and V13. For exploratory analyses, about two dozen treated patients had longitudinal TCRB deep sequencing done wherever samples were available. Study-wide conclusions, independent of this receptor: Availability determined which PBMC samples were chosen for TCRB deep sequencing. Across multiple MHC alleles, vaccine-induced immune responses were seen in approximately 93% of patients. Pseudoprogression appeared unrelated to alterations in the top peripheral T cell clonotypes detected by TCRB sequencing. The authors noted that analyses of patient blood samples could not be reproduced because of sample limitations.

The time point tag for this specimen amounts to: baseline, week 1 (first vaccination visit). Interpreted using the paper, the treatment or condition label stands for: pre-vaccination baseline after standard-of-care therapy. Donors had newly diagnosed WHO grade 3 or 4 IDH1-mutant astrocytomas with loss of nuclear ATRX. The samples were drawn from NOA16, a multicentre, single-arm, open-label phase I trial in Germany that tested a mutant IDH1 peptide vaccine in humans for the first time. Visit V03 blood draws served as the baseline sample for immunogenicity testing. Genomic DNA for TCRB sequencing was extracted from EDTA blood using the DNeasy Blood and Tissue Kit. This receptor was taken from a woman in her forties or fifties with glioma. The specimen was PBMCs, collected from a glioma patient treated with radiotherapy, temozolomide or both.

The CDR3 sequence is CSVVLAGGSRTDTQYF. The DNA sequence is as follows: TGCAGCGTCGTTCTAGCGGGGGGTTCCCGCACAGATACGCAGTATTTT. The V and J segments used are TRBV29-1 and TRBJ2-3; a stretch of 11 junction bases matches TRBD2. Here V drops 6 bases and J drops 1 base, and the junction holds 9 bases not matched to any gene. The CDR3, from cysteine to phenylalanine, totals 16 residues. Only CDR3 DNA is held: 48 bases, read in frame from base 1. CDR1 and CDR2, per the germline V gene, are SQVTM and ANQGSEA.